This T cell receptor beta chain emerged from a study of T cells in Graves' hyperthyroidism and ophthalmopathy. Study outcomes and limitations: Among thyroid clonotypes expanded above 0.001, most also appeared in blood.

Trimming shortened V by 6 bases and J by 7 bases, and 18 bases separated the two germline ends. Germline V CDR1 and CDR2: MDHEN, SYDVKM. This CDR3 has 15 residues. The investigators amplified TCR beta CDR3 regions from RNA transcripts. First-round RT-PCR of the TCR CDR3 relied on the HTBI primer set. TCRdb passed the multiplex PCR reads through MiXCR, listing each CDR3 protein once. The sample consists of hundreds of thousands of distinct CDR3 sequences, 16% of them appearing once. This clonotype was seen more than once but under ten times. The antigen is unknown. Patients counted as stable if ophthalmopathy did not develop within 18 months. The study enrolled patients aged 18 to 65 with newly diagnosed hyperthyroidism of under 2 months' duration.

Sequenced material: blood. This clonotype originated in a woman aged 18-29 years with Graves' hyperthyroidism. V gene TRBV28 combines with J gene TRBJ1-4; D is undetermined. CDR3 coding DNA: TGTGCCAGCAGCTCGGCCGGGTTAGGAGGTGAAAAACTGTTTTTT. Encoded protein: CASSSAGLGGEKLFF.